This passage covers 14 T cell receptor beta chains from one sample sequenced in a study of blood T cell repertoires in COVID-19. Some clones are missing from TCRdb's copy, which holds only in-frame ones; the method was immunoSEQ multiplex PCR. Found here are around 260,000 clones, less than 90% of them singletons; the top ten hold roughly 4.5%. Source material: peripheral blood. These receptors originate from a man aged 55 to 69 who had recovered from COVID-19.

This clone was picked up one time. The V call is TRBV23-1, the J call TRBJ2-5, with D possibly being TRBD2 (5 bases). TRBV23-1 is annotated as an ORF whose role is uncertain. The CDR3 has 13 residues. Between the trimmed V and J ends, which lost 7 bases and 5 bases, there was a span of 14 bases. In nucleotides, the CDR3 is TGCGCCAGCACTCCGGACCCGGGGGAGACCCAGTACTTC. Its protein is CASTPDPGETQYF.

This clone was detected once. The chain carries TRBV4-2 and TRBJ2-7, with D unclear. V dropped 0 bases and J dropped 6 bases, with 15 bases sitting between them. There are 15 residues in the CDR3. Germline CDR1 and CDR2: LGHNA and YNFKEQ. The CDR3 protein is CASSQDAETPTEQYF. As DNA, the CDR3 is TGTGCCAGCAGCCAAGACGCGGAGACCCCTACCGAGCAGTACTTC.

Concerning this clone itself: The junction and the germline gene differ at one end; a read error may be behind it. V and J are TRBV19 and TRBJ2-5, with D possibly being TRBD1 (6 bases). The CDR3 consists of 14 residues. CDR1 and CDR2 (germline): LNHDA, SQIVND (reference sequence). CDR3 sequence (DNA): TGTGCCAGCAGTACCGGGACAAACCGCGGGACCCAGTACTTC. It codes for CASSTGTNRGTQYF.

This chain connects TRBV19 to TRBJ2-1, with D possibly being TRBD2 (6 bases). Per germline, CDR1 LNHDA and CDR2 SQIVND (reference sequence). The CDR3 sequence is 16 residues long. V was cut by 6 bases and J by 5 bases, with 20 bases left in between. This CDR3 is CASRPSEAGFNNEQFF. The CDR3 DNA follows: TGTGCCAGTAGACCCTCGGAAGCGGGCTTCAACAATGAGCAGTTCTTC.

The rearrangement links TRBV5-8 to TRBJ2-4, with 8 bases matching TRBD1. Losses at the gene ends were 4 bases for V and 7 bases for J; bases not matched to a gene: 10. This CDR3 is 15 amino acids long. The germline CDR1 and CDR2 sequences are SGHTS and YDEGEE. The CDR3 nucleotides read TGTGCCAGCAGCCCTCGGACAGGGATAGGCAACATTCAGTACTTC. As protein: CASSPRTGIGNIQYF.

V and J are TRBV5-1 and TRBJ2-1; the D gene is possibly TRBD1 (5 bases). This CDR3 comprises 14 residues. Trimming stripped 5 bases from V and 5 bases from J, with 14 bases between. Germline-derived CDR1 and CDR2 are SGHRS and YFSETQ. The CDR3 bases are TGCGCCAGCAGAACAGGACATGGCAACAATGAGCAGTTCTTC. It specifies CASRTGHGNNEQFF.

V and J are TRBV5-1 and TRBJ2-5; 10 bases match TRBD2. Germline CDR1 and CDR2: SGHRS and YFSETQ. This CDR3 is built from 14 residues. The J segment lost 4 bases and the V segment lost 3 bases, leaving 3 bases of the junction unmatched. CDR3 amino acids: CASSSGLAVETQYF. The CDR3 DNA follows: TGCGCCAGCAGCTCCGGACTAGCGGTAGAGACCCAGTACTTC.

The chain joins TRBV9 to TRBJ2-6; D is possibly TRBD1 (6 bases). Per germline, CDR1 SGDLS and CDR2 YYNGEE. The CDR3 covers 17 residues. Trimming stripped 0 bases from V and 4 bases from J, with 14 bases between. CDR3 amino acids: CASSVVSGALGANVLTF. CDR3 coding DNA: TGTGCCAGCAGCGTAGTGTCAGGGGCTCTGGGGGCCAACGTCCTGACTTTC.

The CDR3: CASSVSSVARETQYF. In DNA, the CDR3 is TGTGCCAGCAGCGTCTCCTCCGTCGCCAGAGAGACCCAGTACTTC. V gene TRBV5-6 combines with J gene TRBJ2-5; unclear D gene. The length of the CDR3 is 15 residues. Germline CDR1 reads SGHDT; CDR2 reads YYEEEE. The V end was cut by 4 bases, the J end by 4 bases, with 17 bases between. Full variable domain (remainder filled in from reference TRBV5-6 and TRBJ2-5): DAGVTQSPTHLIKTRGQQVTLRCSPKSGHDTVSWYQQALGQGPQFIFQYYEEEERQRGNFPDRFSGHQFPNYSSELNVNALLLGDSALYLCASSVSSVARETQYFGPGTRLLVL.

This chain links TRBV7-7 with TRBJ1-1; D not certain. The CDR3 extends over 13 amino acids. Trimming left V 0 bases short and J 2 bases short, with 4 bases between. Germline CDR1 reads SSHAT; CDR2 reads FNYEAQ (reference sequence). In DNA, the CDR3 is TGTGCCAGCAGCTTAGCCCAAAACACTGAAGCTTTCTTT. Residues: CASSLAQNTEAFF.

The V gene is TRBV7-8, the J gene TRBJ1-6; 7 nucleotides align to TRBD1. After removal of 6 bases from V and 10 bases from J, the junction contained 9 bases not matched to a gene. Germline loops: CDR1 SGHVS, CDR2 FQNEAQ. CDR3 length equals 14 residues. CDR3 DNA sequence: TGTGCCAGCAGTAGACAGGGAGTTATGTCACCCCTCCACTTT. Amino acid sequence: CASSRQGVMSPLHF.

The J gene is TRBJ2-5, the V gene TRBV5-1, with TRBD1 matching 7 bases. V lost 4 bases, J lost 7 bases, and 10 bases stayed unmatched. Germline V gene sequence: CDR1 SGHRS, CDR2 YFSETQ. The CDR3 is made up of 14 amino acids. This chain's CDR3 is CASSGDRDRGTQYF. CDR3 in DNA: TGCGCCAGCAGCGGAGACAGGGACCGGGGGACCCAGTACTTC.

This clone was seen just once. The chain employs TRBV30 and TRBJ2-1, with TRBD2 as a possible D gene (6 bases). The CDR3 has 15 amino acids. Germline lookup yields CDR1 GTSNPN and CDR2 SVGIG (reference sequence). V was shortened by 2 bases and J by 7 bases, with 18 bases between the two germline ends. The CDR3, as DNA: TGTGCCTGGAGTCGACGGGAGTTACCGGGGAATGAGCAGTTCTTC. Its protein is CAWSRRELPGNEQFF.

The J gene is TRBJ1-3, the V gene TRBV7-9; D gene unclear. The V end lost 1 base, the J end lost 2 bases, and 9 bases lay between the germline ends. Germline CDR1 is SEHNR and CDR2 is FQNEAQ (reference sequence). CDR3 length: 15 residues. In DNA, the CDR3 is TGTGCCAGCAGCTTAGGAGGGATCACTGGAAACACCATATATTTT. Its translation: CASSLGGITGNTIYF. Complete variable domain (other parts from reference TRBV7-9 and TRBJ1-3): DTGVSQNPRHKITKRGQNVTFRCDPISEHNRLYWYRQTLGQGPEFLTYFQNEAQLEKSRLLSDRFSAERPKGSFSTLEIQRTEQGDSAMYLCASSLGGITGNTIYFGEGSWLTVV.